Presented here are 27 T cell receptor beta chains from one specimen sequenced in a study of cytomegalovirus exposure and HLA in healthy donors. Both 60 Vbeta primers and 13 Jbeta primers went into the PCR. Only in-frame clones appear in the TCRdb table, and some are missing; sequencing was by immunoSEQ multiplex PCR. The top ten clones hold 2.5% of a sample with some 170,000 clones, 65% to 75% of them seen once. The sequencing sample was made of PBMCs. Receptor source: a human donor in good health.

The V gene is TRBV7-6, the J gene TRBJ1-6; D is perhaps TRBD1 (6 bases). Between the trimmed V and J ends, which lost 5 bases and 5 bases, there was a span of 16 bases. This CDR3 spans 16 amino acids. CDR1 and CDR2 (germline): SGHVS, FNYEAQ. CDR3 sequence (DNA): TGTGCCAGCAGCACCCGACAGGCAATCAATAATTCACCCCTCCACTTT. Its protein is CASSTRQAINNSPLHF.

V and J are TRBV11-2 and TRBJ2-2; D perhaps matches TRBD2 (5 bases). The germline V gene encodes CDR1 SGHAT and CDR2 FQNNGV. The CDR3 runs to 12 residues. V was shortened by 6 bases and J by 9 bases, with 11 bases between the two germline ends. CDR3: CASSQGGRELFF. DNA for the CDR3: TGTGCCAGCAGTCAAGGAGGCCGGGAGCTGTTTTTT.

The CDR3 nucleotides read TGTGCCAGCAGTTTGGGGGGACAGGGGACCGATGAGCAGTTCTTC. This codes for CASSLGGQGTDEQFF. The J gene is TRBJ2-1, the V gene TRBV28; 10 bases fit TRBD1. The V segment lost 3 bases and the J segment 8 bases; nucleotides outside the gene matches: 7. CDR3 length: 15 amino acids. Germline V gene sequence: CDR1 MDHEN, CDR2 SYDVKM.

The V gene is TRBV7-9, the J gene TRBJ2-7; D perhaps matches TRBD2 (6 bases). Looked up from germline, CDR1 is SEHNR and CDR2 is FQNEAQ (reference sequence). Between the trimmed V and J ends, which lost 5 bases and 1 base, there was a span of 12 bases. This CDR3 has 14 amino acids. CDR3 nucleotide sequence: TGTGCCAGCAGCCTCATCGGGGGATCCTACGAGCAGTACTTC. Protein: CASSLIGGSYEQYF.

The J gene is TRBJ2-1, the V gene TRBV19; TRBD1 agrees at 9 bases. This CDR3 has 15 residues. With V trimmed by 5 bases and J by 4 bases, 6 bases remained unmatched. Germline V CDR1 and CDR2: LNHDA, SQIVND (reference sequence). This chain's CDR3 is CASSYRGLEYNEQFF. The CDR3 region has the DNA TGTGCCAGTAGTTACAGGGGGCTGGAGTACAATGAGCAGTTCTTC.

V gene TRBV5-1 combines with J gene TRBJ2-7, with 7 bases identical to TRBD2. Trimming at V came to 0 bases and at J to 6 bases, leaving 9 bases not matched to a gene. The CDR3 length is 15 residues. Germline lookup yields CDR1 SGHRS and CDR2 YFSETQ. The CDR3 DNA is TGCGCCAGCAGCTTGGGACTAGCCGGCCCAAGCGAGCAGTACTTC. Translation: CASSLGLAGPSEQYF.

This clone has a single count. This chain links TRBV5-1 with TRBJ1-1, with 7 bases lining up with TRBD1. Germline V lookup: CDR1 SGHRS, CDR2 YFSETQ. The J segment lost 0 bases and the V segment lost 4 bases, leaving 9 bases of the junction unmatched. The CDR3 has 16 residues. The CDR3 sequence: CASSPYRGSLNTEAFF. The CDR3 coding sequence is TGCGCCAGCAGCCCCTACAGGGGTAGTTTGAACACTGAAGCTTTCTTT. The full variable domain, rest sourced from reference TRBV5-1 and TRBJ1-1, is KAGVTQTPRYLIKTRGQQVTLSCSPISGHRSVSWYQQTPGQGLQFLFEYFSETQRNKGNFPGRFSGRQFSNSRSEMNVSTLELGDSALYLCASSPYRGSLNTEAFFGQGTRLTVV.

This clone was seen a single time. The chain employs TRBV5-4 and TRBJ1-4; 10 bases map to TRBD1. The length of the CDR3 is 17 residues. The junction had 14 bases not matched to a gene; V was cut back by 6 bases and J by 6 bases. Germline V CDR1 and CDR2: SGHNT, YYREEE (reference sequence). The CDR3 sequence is CASTAWGRQGADEKLFF. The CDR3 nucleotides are TGTGCCAGCACCGCTTGGGGGAGACAGGGGGCCGATGAAAAACTGTTTTTT.

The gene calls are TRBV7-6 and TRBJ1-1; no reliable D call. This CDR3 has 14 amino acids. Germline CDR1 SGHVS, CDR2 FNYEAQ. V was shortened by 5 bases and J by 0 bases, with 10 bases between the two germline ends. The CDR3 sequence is CASSPREMNTEAFF. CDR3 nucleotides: TGTGCCAGCAGCCCTAGAGAAATGAACACTGAAGCTTTCTTT.

CDR3 DNA sequence: TGTGCCAGCAGCTTAGAAGGACACCGGGCCTATGGCTACACCTTC. This gives the protein CASSLEGHRAYGYTF. The rearrangement uses TRBV7-2 and TRBJ1-2, with a tentative D call TRBD1 (5 bases). The CDR3 has 15 amino acids. V shed 1 base and J shed 4 bases, with 13 bases lying between them. Germline lookup yields CDR1 SGHTA and CDR2 FQGNSA.

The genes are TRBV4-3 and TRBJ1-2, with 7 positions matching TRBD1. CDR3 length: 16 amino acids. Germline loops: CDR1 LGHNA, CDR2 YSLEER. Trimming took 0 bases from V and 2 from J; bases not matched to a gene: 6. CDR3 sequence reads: CASSQDWDSYNYGYTF. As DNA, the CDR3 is TGCGCCAGCAGCCAAGATTGGGACAGCTACAACTATGGCTACACCTTC.

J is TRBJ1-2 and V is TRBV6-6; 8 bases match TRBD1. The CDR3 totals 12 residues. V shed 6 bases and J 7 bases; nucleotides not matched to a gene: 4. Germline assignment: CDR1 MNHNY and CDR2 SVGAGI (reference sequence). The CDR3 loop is CASSQGAGGYTF. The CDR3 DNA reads TGTGCCAGCAGCCAGGGGGCAGGTGGCTACACCTTC.

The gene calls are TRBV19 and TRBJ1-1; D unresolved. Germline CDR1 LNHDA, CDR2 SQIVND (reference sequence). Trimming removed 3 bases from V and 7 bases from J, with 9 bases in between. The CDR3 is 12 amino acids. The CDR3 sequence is CASSIFPLEAFF. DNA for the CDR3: TGTGCCAGTAGTATCTTCCCTCTTGAAGCTTTCTTT. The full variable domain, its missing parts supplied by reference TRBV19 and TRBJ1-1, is DGGITQSPKYLFRKEGQNVTLSCEQNLNHDAMYWYRQDPGQGLRLIYYSQIVNDFQKGDIAEGYSVSREKKESFPLTVTSAQKNPTAFYLCASSIFPLEAFFGQGTRLTVV.

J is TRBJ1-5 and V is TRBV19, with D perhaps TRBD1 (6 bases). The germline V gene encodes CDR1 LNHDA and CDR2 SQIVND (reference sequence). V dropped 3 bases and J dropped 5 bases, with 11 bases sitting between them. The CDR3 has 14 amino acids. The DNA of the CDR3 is TGTGCCAGTAGTATGGGACACCAATATCAGCCCCAGCATTTT. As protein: CASSMGHQYQPQHF.

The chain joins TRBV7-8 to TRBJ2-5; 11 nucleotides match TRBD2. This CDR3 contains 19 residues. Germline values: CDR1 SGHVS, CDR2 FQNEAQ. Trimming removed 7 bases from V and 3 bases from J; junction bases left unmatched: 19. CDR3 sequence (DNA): TGTGCCAGCACCGTCTTAACTTCCCTGGGGACTAGCGGCGAAGAGACCCAGTACTTC. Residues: CASTVLTSLGTSGEETQYF.

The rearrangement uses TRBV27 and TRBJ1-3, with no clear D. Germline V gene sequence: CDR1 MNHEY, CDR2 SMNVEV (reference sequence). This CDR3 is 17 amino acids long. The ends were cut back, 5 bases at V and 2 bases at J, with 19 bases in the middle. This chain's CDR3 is CASSSSWSRGTGNTIYF. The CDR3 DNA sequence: TGTGCCAGCAGTAGCTCCTGGTCTCGAGGGACTGGAAACACCATATATTTT.

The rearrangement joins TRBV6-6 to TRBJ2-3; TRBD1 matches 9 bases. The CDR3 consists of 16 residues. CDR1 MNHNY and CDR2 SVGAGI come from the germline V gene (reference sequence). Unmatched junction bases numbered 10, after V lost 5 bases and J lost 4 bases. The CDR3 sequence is CASSSRRDRVADTQYF. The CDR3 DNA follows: TGTGCCAGCAGTAGTCGCCGGGACAGGGTTGCAGATACGCAGTATTTT.

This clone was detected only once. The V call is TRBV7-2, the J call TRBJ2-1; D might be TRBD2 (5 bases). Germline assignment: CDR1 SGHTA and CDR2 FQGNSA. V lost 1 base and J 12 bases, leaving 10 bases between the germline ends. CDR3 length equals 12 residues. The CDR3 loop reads CASSLVRVGQFF. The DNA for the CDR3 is TGTGCCAGCAGCTTAGTGAGGGTCGGGCAGTTCTTC.

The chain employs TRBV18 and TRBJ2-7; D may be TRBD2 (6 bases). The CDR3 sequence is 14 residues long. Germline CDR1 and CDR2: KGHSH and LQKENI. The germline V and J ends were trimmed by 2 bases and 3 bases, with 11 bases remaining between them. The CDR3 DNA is TGTGCCAGCTCACCAGCGGGACGGAACTACGAGCAGTACTTC. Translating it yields CASSPAGRNYEQYF.

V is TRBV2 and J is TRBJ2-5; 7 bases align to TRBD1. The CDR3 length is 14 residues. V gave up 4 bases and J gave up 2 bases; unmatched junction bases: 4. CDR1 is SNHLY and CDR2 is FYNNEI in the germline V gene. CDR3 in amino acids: CASSVEDRQETQYF. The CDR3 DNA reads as TGTGCCAGCAGTGTCGAGGACAGGCAAGAGACCCAGTACTTC.

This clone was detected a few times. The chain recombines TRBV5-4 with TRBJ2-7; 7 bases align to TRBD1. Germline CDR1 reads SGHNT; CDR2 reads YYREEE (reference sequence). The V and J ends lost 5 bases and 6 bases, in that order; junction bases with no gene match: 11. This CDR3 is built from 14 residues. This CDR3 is CASRQDRTRGEQYF. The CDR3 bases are TGTGCCAGCAGACAGGACAGGACCAGGGGCGAGCAGTACTTC.

CDR3 in DNA: TGTGCCAGCAGCTTAGGACTCCCGGCCGGGTCATACGAGCAGTACTTC. It translates to CASSLGLPAGSYEQYF. V gene TRBV7-2 combines with J gene TRBJ2-7; D gene uncertain. V dropped 1 base and J dropped 4 bases, with 17 bases sitting between them. The CDR3 is 16 amino acids. CDR1 is SGHTA, CDR2 FQGNSA, per germline.

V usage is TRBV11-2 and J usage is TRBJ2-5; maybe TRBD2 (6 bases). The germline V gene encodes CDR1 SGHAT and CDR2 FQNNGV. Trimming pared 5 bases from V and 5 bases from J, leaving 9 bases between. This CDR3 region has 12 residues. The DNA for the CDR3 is TGTGCCAGCAGCAGGGACTTTGAGACCCAGTACTTC. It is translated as CASSRDFETQYF.

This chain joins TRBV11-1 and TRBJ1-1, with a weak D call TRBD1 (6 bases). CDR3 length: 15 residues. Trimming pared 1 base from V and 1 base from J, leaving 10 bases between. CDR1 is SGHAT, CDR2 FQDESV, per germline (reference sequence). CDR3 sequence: CASSLGTAKNTEAFF. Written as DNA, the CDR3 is TGTGCCAGCAGCTTAGGGACAGCTAAGAACACTGAAGCTTTCTTT.

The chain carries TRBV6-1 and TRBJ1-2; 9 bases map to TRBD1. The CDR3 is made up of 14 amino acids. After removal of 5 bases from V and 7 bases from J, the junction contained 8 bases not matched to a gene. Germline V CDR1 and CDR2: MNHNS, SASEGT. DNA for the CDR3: TGTGCCAGCAGTCCAGGGACAGGGAATGGTGGCTACACCTTC. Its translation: CASSPGTGNGGYTF.

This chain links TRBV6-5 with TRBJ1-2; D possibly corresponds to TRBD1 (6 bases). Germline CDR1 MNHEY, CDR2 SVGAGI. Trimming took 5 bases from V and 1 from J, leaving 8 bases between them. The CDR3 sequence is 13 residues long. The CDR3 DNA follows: TGTGCCAGCAGTGTACAGGGTAACTATGGCTACACCTTC. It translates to CASSVQGNYGYTF.

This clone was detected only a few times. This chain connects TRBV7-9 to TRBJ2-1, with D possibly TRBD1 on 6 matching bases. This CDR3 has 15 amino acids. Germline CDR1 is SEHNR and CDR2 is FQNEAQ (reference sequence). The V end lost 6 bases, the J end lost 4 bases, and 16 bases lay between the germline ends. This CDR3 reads CASSPPGHQYNEQFF. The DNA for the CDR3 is TGTGCCAGCAGTCCCCCGGGACACCAATACAATGAGCAGTTCTTC.